This T cell receptor (beta chain) comes out of a study of beta chain features in type 1 diabetes. At the level of the study: In age, gender and cell yields, patients were similar to healthy donors.

CD4+ naive, central memory, regulatory and stem cell-like memory subsets were isolated by sorting on CD45RO/CCR7/CD25/CD127/CD95/CD27. Investigators reverse transcribed all isolated RNA, so they sequenced expressed TCRB transcripts. Deep immunoSEQ sequencing covered naive, central memory and regulatory T cell samples. TCRdb's copy holds only in-frame clones and misses some; the assay was immunoSEQ multiplex PCR. The sample shows about 150,000 clones, about a tenth of them seen only once. This clone was found a few times. Its antigen remains unknown. This CDR3 is 11 amino acids long. V was pared by 5 bases and J by 7 bases, with 9 bases between. Germline V gene data show CDR1 as DFQATT and CDR2 as SNEGSKA (reference sequence). Findings and caveats of the study: Shorter templates may be favored by PCR, equally so in patients and controls. People with Type 1 diabetes carried modestly yet significantly shorter TCRB CDR3s in all four CD4+ subsets.

The genes are TRBV20-1 and TRBJ2-1; D uncertain. The sequencing input was central memory CD4+ T cells from blood. The TCR originated in a young man with type 1 diabetes. The CDR3 nucleotides are TGCAGTGCTGTTGGCCCGAATGAGCAGTTCTTC. Protein sequence: CSAVGPNEQFF.